These 12 T cell receptor beta chains share one sample of origin, sequenced in a study of CD8+ T cells in alopecia areata. In each case, RNA was isolated and then reverse transcribed into cDNA as the sequencing template. Sequencing used immunoSEQ multiplex PCR; TCRdb keeps in-frame clones, though not all of them. This table has roughly 150,000 clones, approximately 50% appearing once. Sequences were obtained from CD4+ T cells sorted from blood. Source of these receptors: a human donor with alopecia areata.

The rearrangement uses TRBV7-3 and TRBJ2-5; the D gene is possibly TRBD1 (6 bases). The CDR3 spans 14 residues. The germline gives CDR1 SGHTA, CDR2 FQGTGA. Trimming removed 5 bases from V and 7 bases from J, with 17 bases in between. CDR3 amino acids: CASSLQGPLGTQYF. CDR3 in DNA: TGTGCCAGCAGCCTACAGGGTCCTCTTGGGACCCAGTACTTC.

This chain joins TRBV20-1 and TRBJ2-5; D unresolved. The CDR3 spans 11 residues. V was shortened by 6 bases and J by 5 bases, with 10 bases between the two germline ends. CDR1 and CDR2 (germline): DFQATT, SNEGSKA (reference sequence). CDR3 sequence reads: CSASVLETQYF. CDR3 in DNA: TGCAGTGCATCGGTATTGGAGACCCAGTACTTC.

The chain couples TRBV5-6 to TRBJ2-1, with TRBD2 matching over 9 bases. CDR3 length: 14 residues. J gave up 8 bases and V 4 bases, and 7 bases lay outside the gene matches. The germline CDR1 and CDR2 sequences are SGHDT and YYEEEE. The CDR3 nucleotides are TGTGCCAGCAGCGTTAGCGGGAGACCGCATGAGCAGTTCTTC. Its protein is CASSVSGRPHEQFF. The variable domain in full, completed from reference TRBV5-6 and TRBJ2-1, reads DAGVTQSPTHLIKTRGQQVTLRCSPKSGHDTVSWYQQALGQGPQFIFQYYEEEERQRGNFPDRFSGHQFPNYSSELNVNALLLGDSALYLCASSVSGRPHEQFFGPGTRLTVL.

This chain connects TRBV29-1 to TRBJ2-5, with D unclear. Germline V gene data show CDR1 as SQVTM and CDR2 as ANQGSEA. V was cut by 3 bases and J by 5 bases, with 10 bases left in between. The CDR3 consists of 12 residues. The CDR3 sequence: CSVEALRETQYF. CDR3 DNA sequence: TGCAGCGTTGAGGCCCTCAGGGAGACCCAGTACTTC.

The chain carries TRBV28 and TRBJ2-7; a possible D gene is TRBD2 (5 bases). With 6 bases removed from V and 3 bases from J, the gap between germline ends came to 9 bases. This CDR3 spans 12 amino acids. The germline gives CDR1 MDHEN, CDR2 SYDVKM. The CDR3 DNA is TGTGCCAGCAGAGAGGGCGACTACGAGCAGTACTTC. This gives the protein CASREGDYEQYF.

With respect to this clone: This sequence is one base from a far larger clone and is likely a read error. The CDR3 spells CASSPEDSPRETQYF. For the CDR3, the DNA is TGTGCCAGCAGCCCCGAGGACAGTCCGAGAGAGACCCAGTACTTC. The chain has TRBV4-2 and TRBJ2-5; TRBD1 might be the D (6 bases). The V end was cut by 4 bases, the J end by 4 bases, with 16 bases between. The CDR3 extends over 15 amino acids. The germline CDR1 and CDR2 sequences are LGHNA and YNFKEQ.

This clone was seen a few times. This rearrangement joins TRBV4-1 to TRBJ2-7; no definite D call. The germline V gene encodes CDR1 MGHRA and CDR2 YSYEKL. Trimming took off 2 bases at V and 2 bases at J, with 19 bases between the two ends. The CDR3 loop spans 17 amino acids. CDR3 nucleotide sequence: TGCGCCAGCAGCCAACCGATAACGACTTTCACTCCCTACGAGCAGTACTTC. Translated, it gives CASSQPITTFTPYEQYF.

J is TRBJ2-4 and V is TRBV28, with a tentative D call TRBD2 (6 bases). V shed 6 bases and J shed 1 base, with 10 bases lying between them. Germline V lookup: CDR1 MDHEN, CDR2 SYDVKM. CDR3 length: 14 amino acids. This CDR3 is CASRGGPAKNIQYF. In DNA, the CDR3 is TGTGCCAGCAGGGGAGGTCCGGCCAAAAACATTCAGTACTTC.

The chain links TRBV11-3 to TRBJ2-1; D gene ambiguous. The V gene's germline CDR1 is SGHNT and CDR2 YENEEA. The CDR3 runs to 13 residues. Trimming took 1 base from V and 5 from J, leaving 6 bases between them. This CDR3 is CASSLARNNEQFF. The CDR3 nucleotides are TGTGCCAGCAGCTTAGCCCGAAACAATGAGCAGTTCTTC.

This clone was seen only once. This chain joins TRBV30 and TRBJ1-2; D is perhaps TRBD1 (6 bases). Trimming removed 3 bases at V and 4 bases at J, with 18 bases between. Germline loops: CDR1 GTSNPN, CDR2 SVGIG (reference sequence). This CDR3 has 15 amino acids. This chain's CDR3 is CAWRGALGRGYGYTF. DNA for the CDR3: TGTGCCTGGAGAGGCGCATTGGGCAGGGGCTATGGCTACACCTTC.

This rearrangement joins TRBV11-2 to TRBJ2-1; a weak D match, TRBD2 (6 bases). Germline-derived CDR1 and CDR2 are SGHAT and FQNNGV. Trimming pared 5 bases from V and 0 bases from J, leaving 11 bases between. This CDR3 region has 15 residues. This chain's CDR3 is CASSVGSSSYNEQFF. DNA of the CDR3: TGTGCCAGCAGCGTCGGGAGCAGCTCCTACAATGAGCAGTTCTTC.

The chain employs TRBV4-2 and TRBJ2-1; D is uncertain. V lost 5 bases and J lost 3, with 11 bases in between. CDR3 length equals 14 residues. CDR1 is LGHNA and CDR2 is YNFKEQ in the germline V gene. CDR3 loop: CASSRPGGYNEQFF. The CDR3 nucleotides read TGTGCCAGCAGCAGACCGGGCGGCTACAATGAGCAGTTCTTC.